This T cell receptor (beta chain) originates from a study of Ad26.COV2.S vaccination and SARS-CoV-2 variants. Study-wide points: Analyses of TCR breadth and depth may have underestimated total T cell responses.

Comments on this clone: What it binds is unknown.

The method was immunoSEQ multiplex PCR; TCRdb's version includes in-frame clones alone and lacks a portion of them. The data contain hundreds of thousands of clones, 92% of them seen just once; the ten biggest clones take up about 3.9%. Sequences were derived from peripheral blood, sampled after recovery from COVID-19. This receptor was identified in a human donor who had recovered from COVID-19.

The CDR3 bases are TGTGCCAGCAGCTTAGTAACGGGACCGCTAAACTATGGCTACACCTTC. Encoded protein: CASSLVTGPLNYGYTF. V gene TRBV11-2 combines with J gene TRBJ1-2; D is possibly TRBD1 (5 bases). Trimming took off 1 base at V and 2 bases at J, with 14 bases between the two ends. The CDR3 has 16 amino acids. CDR1 and CDR2 from the germline V gene are SGHAT and FQNNGV.